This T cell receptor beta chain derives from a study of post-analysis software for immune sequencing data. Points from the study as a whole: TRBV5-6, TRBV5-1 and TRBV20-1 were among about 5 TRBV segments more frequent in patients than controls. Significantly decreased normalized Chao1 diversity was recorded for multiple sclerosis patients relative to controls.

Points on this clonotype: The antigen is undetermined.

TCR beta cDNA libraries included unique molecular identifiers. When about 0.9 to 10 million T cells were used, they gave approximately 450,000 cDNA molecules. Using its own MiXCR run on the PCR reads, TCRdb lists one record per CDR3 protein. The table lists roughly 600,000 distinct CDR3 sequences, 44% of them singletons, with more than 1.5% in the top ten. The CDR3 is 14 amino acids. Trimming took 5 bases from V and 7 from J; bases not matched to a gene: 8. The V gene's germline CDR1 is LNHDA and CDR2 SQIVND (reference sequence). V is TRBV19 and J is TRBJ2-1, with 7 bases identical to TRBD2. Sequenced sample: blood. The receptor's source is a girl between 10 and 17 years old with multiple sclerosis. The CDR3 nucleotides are TGTGCCAGTAGTGGGGTGTACGGGAGGAATGAGCAGTTCTTC. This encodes CASSGVYGRNEQFF.